This TCR beta chain was found in a study of PD-1 blockade in classical Hodgkin lymphoma. General observations from the study: Newly diagnosed patients had baseline TCR diversity that was reportedly lower than that of healthy donors. Complete responders' diversity at baseline resembled that of newly diagnosed patients.

Trimming pared 6 bases from V and 3 bases from J, leaving 18 bases between. CDR3 length: 15 amino acids. Per germline, CDR1 MDHEN and CDR2 SYDVKM. With no exception, relapse followed autologous stem cell transplantation in all patients, and brentuximab vedotin exposure varied. Responses achieved at best were complete response, partial response or progressive disease. Remarks on this clone: Its antigen is not known.

Here immunoSEQ multiplex PCR was the method, and the copy in TCRdb shows in-frame clones only, minus some. The sample has some 40,000 clones, approximately 69% seen once. The source material was peripheral blood mononuclear cells (PBMCs), sampled before the second cycle of nivolumab. The receptor comes from a human donor with classical Hodgkin lymphoma. The V call is TRBV28, the J call TRBJ2-7; possibly TRBD1 for D (6 bases). CDR3 in amino acids: CASSKTGLGIYEQYF. The CDR3 nucleotides read TGTGCCAGCAGCAAAACAGGGCTAGGGATCTACGAGCAGTACTTC.